This TCR beta chain is drawn from a study of cytomegalovirus exposure and HLA in healthy donors. Study observations and caveats: In vitro assays verified that a few CMV-associated chains recognized CMV antigens specifically.

Per germline, CDR1 MNHEY and CDR2 SMNVEV (reference sequence). This CDR3 region has 13 residues. Deletions cut 7 bases from V and 7 bases from J, with 16 bases between. This clone was found once. Its antigen is unidentified. Produced via immunoSEQ multiplex PCR; TCRdb's table is partial and in-frame only. Of about 150,000 clones in the sample, 86% were seen once. The chain has TRBV27 and TRBJ1-2; TRBD1 is a possible D gene (5 bases). Sequencing was performed on PBMCs. The TCR sequence derives from a human donor in good health. The CDR3 sequence: CASKQPGLSGYTF. In nucleotides, the CDR3 is TGTGCCAGCAAACAGCCAGGGCTGAGTGGCTACACCTTC.